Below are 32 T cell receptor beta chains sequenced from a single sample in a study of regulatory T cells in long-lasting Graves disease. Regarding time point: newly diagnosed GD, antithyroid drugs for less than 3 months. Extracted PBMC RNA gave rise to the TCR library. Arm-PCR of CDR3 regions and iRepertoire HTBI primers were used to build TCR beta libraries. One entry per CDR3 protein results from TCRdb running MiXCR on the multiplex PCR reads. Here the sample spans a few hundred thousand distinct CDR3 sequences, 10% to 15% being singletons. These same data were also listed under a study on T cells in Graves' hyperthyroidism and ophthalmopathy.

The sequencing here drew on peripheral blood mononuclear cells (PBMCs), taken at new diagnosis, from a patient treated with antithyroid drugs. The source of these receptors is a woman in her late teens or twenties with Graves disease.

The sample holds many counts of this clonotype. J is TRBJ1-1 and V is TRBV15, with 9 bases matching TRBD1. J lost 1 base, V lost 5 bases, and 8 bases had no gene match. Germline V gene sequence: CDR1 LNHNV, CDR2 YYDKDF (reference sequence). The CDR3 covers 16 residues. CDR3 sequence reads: CATSGYGQGTNTEAFF. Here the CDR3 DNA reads TGTGCCACCAGCGGATACGGACAGGGGACGAACACTGAAGCTTTCTTT.

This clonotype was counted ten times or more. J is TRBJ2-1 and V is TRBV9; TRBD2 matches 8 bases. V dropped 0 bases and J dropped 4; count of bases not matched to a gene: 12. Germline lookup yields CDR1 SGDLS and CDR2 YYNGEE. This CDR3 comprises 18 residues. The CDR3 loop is CASSVAPPLAGGYNEQFF. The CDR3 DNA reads TGTGCCAGCAGCGTAGCCCCCCCGCTGGCGGGAGGTTACAATGAGCAGTTCTTC.

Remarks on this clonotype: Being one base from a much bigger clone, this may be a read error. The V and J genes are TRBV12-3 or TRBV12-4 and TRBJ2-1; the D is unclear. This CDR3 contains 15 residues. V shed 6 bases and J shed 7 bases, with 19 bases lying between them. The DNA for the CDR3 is TGTGCCAGCAGCCCGACTGGCGCCCGAGAGAATGAGCAGTTCTTC. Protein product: CASSPTGARENEQFF.

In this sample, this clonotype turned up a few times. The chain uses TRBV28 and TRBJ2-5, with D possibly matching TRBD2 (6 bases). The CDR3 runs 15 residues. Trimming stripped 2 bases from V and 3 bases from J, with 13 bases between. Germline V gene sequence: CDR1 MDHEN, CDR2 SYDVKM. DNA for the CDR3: TGTGCCAGCAGTTTAGTAGGGGACTCCAAAGAGACCCAGTACTTC. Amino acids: CASSLVGDSKETQYF.

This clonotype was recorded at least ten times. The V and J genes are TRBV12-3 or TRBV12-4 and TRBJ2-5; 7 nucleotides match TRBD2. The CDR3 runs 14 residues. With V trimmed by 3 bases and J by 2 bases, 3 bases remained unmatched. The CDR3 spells CASSFASGQETQYF. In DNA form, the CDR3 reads TGTGCCAGCAGTTTCGCTAGCGGACAAGAGACCCAGTACTTC.

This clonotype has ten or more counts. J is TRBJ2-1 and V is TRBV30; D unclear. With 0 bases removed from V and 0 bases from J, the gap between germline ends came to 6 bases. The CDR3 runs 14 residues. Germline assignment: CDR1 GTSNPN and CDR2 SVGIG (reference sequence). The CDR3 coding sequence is TGTGCCTGGAGTGTACGGAGCTCCTACAATGAGCAGTTCTTC. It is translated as CAWSVRSSYNEQFF. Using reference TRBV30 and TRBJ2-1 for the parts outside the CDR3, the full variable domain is SQTIHQWPATLVQPVGSPLSLECTVEGTSNPNLYWYRQAAGRGLQLLFYSVGIGQISSEVPQNLSASRPQDRQFILSSKKLLLSDSGFYLCAWSVRSSYNEQFFGPGTRLTVL.

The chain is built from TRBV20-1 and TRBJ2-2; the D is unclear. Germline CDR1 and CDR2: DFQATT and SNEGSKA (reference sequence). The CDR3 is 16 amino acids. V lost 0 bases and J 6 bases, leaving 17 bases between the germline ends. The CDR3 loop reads CSARDRARLLAGELFF. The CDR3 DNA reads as TGCAGTGCTAGAGATCGAGCCAGATTGCTGGCCGGGGAGCTGTTTTTT.

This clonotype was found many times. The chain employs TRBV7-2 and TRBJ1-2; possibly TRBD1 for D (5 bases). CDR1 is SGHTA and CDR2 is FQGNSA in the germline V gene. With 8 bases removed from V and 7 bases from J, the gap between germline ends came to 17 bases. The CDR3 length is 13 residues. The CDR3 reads CASVAGPASGYTF. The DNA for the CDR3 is TGTGCCAGCGTAGCAGGGCCAGCGAGTGGCTACACCTTC.

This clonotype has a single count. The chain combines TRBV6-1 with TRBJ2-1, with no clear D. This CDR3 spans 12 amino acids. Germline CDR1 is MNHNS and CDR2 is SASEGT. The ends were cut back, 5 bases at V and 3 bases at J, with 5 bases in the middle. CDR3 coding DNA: TGTGCCAGCAGTCAATACTACAATGAGCAGTTCTTC. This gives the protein CASSQYYNEQFF.

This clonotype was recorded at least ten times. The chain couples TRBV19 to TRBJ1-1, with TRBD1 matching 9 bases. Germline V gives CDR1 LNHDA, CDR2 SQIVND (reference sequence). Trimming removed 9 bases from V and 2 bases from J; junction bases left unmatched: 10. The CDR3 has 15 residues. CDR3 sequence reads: CASKAGDRVNTEAFF. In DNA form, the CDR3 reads TGTGCCAGCAAGGCCGGGGACAGGGTTAACACTGAAGCTTTCTTT. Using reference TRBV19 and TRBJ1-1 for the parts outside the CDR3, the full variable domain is DGGITQSPKYLFRKEGQNVTLSCEQNLNHDAMYWYRQDPGQGLRLIYYSQIVNDFQKGDIAEGYSVSREKKESFPLTVTSAQKNPTAFYLCASKAGDRVNTEAFFGQGTRLTVV.

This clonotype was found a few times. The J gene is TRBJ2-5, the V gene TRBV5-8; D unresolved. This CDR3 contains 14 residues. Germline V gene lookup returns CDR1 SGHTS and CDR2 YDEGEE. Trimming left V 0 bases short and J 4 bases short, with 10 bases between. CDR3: CASSLVPGLETQYF. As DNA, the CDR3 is TGTGCCAGCAGCTTGGTGCCAGGTCTAGAGACCCAGTACTTC.

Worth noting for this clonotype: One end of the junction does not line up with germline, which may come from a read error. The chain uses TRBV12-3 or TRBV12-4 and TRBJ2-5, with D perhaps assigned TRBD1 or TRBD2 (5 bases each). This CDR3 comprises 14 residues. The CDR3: CATSITGASETQYF. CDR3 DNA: TGTGCCACCAGTATAACCGGGGCCTCCGAGACCCAGTACTTC.

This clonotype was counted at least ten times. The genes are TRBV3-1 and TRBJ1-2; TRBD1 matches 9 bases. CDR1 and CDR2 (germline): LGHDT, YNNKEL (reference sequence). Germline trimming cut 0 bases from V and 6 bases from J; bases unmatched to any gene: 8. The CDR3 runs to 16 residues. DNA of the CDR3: TGTGCCAGCAGCCAAGATCTTGGGACAGGGAAAAATGGCTACACCTTC. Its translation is CASSQDLGTGKNGYTF.

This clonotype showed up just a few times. DNA for the CDR3: TGCGCCAGCAGCTTGGCCCCAGGGGTGGCAGATACGCAGTATTTT. Its protein is CASSLAPGVADTQYF. The J gene is TRBJ2-3, the V gene TRBV5-1, with D perhaps TRBD1 (6 bases). CDR1 and CDR2 (germline): SGHRS, YFSETQ. Trimming pared 0 bases from V and 4 bases from J, leaving 12 bases between. The CDR3 spans 15 residues. The whole variable domain, filled in from reference TRBV5-1 and TRBJ2-3, reads KAGVTQTPRYLIKTRGQQVTLSCSPISGHRSVSWYQQTPGQGLQFLFEYFSETQRNKGNFPGRFSGRQFSNSRSEMNVSTLELGDSALYLCASSLAPGVADTQYFGPGTRLTVL.

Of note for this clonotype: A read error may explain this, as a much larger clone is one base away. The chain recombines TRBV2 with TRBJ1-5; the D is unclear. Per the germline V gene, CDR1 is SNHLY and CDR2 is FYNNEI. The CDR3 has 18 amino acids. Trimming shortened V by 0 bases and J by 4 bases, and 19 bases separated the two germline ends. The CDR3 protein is CASSEAENAAIENQPQHF. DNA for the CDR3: TGTGCCAGCAGTGAAGCGGAGAACGCAGCCATAGAGAATCAGCCCCAGCATTTT. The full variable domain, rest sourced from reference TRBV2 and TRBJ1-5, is EPEVTQTPSHQVTQMGQEVILRCVPISNHLYFYWYRQILGQKVEFLVSFYNNEISEKSEIFDDQFSVERPDGSNFTLKIRSTKLEDSAMYFCASSEAENAAIENQPQHFGDGTRLSIL.

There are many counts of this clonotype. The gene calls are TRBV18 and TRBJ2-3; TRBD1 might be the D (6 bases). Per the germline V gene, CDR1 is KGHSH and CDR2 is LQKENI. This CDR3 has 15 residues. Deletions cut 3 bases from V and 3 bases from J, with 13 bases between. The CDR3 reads CASSPTRGSTDTQYF. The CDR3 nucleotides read TGTGCCAGCTCACCCACCAGGGGAAGTACAGATACGCAGTATTTT.

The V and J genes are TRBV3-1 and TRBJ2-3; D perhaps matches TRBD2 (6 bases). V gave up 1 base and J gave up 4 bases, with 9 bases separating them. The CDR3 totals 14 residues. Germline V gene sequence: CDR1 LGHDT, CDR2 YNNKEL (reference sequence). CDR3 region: CASSQVPGADTQYF. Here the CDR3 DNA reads TGTGCCAGCAGCCAAGTCCCGGGAGCAGATACGCAGTATTTT.

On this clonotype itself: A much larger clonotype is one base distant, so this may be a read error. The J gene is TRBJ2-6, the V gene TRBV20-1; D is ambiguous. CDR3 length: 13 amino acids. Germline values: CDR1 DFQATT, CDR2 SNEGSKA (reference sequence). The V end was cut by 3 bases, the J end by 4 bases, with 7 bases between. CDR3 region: CSASRGGANVLTF. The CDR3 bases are TGCAGTGCTAGCAGAGGAGGGGCCAACGTCCTGACTTTC.

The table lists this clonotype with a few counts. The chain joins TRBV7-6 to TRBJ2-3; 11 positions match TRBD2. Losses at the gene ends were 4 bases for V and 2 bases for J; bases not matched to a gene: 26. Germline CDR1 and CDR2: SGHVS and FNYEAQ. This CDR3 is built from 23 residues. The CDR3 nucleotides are TGTGCCAGCAGCTGGGACAGGGATGCCCCTCGAGTAGCGGGAGGGTTATACACAGATACGCAGTATTTT. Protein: CASSWDRDAPRVAGGLYTDTQYF.

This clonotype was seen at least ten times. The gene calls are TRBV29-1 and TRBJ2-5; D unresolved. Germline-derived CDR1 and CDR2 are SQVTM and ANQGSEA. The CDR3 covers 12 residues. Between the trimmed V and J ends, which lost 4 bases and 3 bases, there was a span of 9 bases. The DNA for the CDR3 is TGCAGCGTTGGGCGGCTGGAAGAGACCCAGTACTTC. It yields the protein CSVGRLEETQYF. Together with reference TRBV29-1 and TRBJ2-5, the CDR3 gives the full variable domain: SAVISQKPSRDICQRGTSLTIQCQVDSQVTMMFWYRQQPGQSLTLIATANQGSEATYESGFVIDKFPISRPNLTFSTLTVSNMSPEDSSIYLCSVGRLEETQYFGPGTRLLVL.

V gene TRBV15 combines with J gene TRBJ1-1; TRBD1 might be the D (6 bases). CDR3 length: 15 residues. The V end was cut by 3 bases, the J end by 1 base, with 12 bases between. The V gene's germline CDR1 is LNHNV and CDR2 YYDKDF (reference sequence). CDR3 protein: CATSRQGWGNTEAFF. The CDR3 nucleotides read TGTGCCACCAGCAGGCAGGGGTGGGGGAACACTGAAGCTTTCTTT.

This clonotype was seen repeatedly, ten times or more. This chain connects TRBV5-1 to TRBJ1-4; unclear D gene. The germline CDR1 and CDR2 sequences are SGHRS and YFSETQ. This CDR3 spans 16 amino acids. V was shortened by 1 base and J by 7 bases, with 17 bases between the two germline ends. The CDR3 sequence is CASSLWSRSMREKLFF. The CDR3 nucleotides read TGCGCCAGCAGCTTGTGGTCCAGGTCGATGCGTGAAAAACTGTTTTTT. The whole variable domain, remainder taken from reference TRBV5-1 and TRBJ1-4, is KAGVTQTPRYLIKTRGQQVTLSCSPISGHRSVSWYQQTPGQGLQFLFEYFSETQRNKGNFPGRFSGRQFSNSRSEMNVSTLELGDSALYLCASSLWSRSMREKLFFGSGTQLSVL.

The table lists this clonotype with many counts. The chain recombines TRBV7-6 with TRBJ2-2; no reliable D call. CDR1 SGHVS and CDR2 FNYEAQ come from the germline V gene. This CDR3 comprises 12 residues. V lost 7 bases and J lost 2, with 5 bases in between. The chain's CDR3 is CASTDNTGELFF. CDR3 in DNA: TGTGCCAGCACCGATAACACCGGGGAGCTGTTTTTT.

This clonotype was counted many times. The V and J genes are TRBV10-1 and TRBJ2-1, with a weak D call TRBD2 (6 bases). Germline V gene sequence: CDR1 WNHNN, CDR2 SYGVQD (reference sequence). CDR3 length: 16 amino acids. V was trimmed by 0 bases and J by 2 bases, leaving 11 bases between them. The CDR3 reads CASSESASVAYNEQFF. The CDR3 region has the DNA TGCGCCAGCAGTGAGTCGGCTAGCGTAGCCTACAATGAGCAGTTCTTC.

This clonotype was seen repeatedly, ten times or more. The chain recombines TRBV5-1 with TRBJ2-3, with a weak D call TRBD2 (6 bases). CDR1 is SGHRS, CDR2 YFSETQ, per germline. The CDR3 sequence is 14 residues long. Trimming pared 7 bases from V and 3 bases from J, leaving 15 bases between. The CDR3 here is CASGPGLRTDTQYF. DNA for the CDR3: TGCGCCAGCGGGCCGGGACTCAGAACAGATACGCAGTATTTT.

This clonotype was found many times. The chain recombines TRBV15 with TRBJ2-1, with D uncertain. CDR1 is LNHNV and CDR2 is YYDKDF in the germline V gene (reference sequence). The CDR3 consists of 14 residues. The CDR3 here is CATQPSTRYNEQFF. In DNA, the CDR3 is TGTGCGACTCAGCCTTCCACGCGCTACAATGAGCAGTTCTTC.

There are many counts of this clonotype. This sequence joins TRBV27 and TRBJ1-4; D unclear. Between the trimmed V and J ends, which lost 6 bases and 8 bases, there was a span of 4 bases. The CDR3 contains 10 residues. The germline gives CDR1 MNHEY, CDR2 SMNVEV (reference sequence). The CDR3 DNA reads TGTGCCAGCAGGGGCGAAAAACTGTTTTTT. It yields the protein CASRGEKLFF.

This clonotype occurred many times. This CDR3 reads CASRGKADTQYF. The CDR3 nucleotides read TGTGCCAGCCGAGGCAAGGCAGATACGCAGTATTTT. The rearrangement links TRBV7-8 to TRBJ2-3; no clear D gene. This CDR3 is built from 12 residues. The V and J ends lost 8 bases and 4 bases respectively, with 10 bases between them. Germline values: CDR1 SGHVS, CDR2 FQNEAQ. Variable domain in full (rest from reference TRBV7-8 and TRBJ2-3): GAGVSQSPRYKVAKRGQDVALRCDPISGHVSLFWYQQALGQGPEFLTYFQNEAQLDKSGLPSDRFFAERPEGSVSTLKIQRTQQEDSAVYLCASRGKADTQYFGPGTRLTVL.

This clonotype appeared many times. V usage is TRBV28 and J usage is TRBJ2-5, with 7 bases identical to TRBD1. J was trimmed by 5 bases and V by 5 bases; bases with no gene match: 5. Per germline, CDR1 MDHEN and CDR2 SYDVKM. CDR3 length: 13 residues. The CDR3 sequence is CASSGPRGETQYF. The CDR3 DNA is TGTGCCAGCAGTGGACCCAGGGGGGAGACCCAGTACTTC.

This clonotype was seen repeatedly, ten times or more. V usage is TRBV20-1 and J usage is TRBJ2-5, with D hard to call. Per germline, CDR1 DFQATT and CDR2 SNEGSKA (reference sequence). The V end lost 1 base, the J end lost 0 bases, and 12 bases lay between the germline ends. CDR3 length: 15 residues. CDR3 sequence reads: CSARGLYSYQETQYF. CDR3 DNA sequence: TGCAGTGCTAGAGGGTTATATAGTTACCAAGAGACCCAGTACTTC.

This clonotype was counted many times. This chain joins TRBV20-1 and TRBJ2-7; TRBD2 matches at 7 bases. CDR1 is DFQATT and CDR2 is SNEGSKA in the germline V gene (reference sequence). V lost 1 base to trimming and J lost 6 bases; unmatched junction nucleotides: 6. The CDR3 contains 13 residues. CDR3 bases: TGCAGTGCTAGAGGCCGACTAGCAGGCGAGCAGTACGTC. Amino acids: CSARGRLAGEQYV.

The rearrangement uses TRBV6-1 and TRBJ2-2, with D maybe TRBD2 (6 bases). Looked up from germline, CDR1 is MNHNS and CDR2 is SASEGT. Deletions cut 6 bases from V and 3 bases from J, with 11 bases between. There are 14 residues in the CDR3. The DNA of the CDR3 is TGTGCCAGCAGGCCTACTAGCCACACCGGGGAGCTGTTTTTT. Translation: CASRPTSHTGELFF.